This passage covers 20 T cell receptor beta chains from one sample sequenced in a study of blood T cell repertoires in COVID-19. The method was immunoSEQ multiplex PCR; TCRdb's version includes in-frame clones alone and lacks a portion of them. In the table there are under 250,000 clones, 92% of which are singletons. The sample was peripheral blood. The receptor set was obtained from a man aged 25 to 40 with acute or convalescent COVID-19.

This chain uses TRBV18 with TRBJ1-3, with a weak D call TRBD1 (6 bases). The CDR3 spans 16 residues. V lost 4 bases and J 0 bases, leaving 13 bases between the germline ends. The germline CDR1 and CDR2 sequences are KGHSH and LQKENI. The CDR3 DNA reads TGTGCCAGCTCACTGACAGGTCCTGGCTCTGGAAACACCATATATTTT. Translated: CASSLTGPGSGNTIYF.

This clone has only one observation. The rearrangement links TRBV5-1 to TRBJ2-7, with D possibly matching TRBD2 (6 bases). The V gene lost 3 bases and the J gene lost 4 bases, with 17 bases spanning the gap. Germline V gene sequence: CDR1 SGHRS, CDR2 YFSETQ. The CDR3 spans 15 residues. Written as DNA, the CDR3 is TGCGCCAGCAGCTCGGGACTCTGGGGGAGTTACGAGCAGTACTTC. As protein: CASSSGLWGSYEQYF.

The rearrangement links TRBV9 to TRBJ2-1; TRBD1 might be the D (6 bases). Trimming stripped 2 bases from V and 5 bases from J, with 14 bases between. The CDR3 has 15 amino acids. Germline CDR1 and CDR2: SGDLS and YYNGEE. In nucleotides, the CDR3 is TGTGCCAGCAGCGTCGCGGCAGGGGCCCACAATGAGCAGTTCTTC. Its protein product is CASSVAAGAHNEQFF.

V is TRBV9 and J is TRBJ1-4, with D hard to call. V was trimmed by 0 bases and J by 7 bases, leaving 19 bases between them. CDR1 and CDR2 from the germline V gene are SGDLS and YYNGEE. The CDR3 consists of 17 residues. The CDR3 DNA follows: TGTGCCAGCAGCGTAGGGGCGGGAATGCAACCCGGTGAAAAACTGTTTTTT. It codes for CASSVGAGMQPGEKLFF.

This sequence joins TRBV2 and TRBJ2-6; D is ambiguous. The V and J ends lost 8 bases and 2 bases respectively, with 10 bases between them. Germline CDR1 is SNHLY and CDR2 is FYNNEI. CDR3 size: 14 residues. The CDR3 loop is CASSYSAGANVLTF. CDR3 DNA sequence: TGTGCCAGCTCATACTCGGCTGGGGCCAACGTCCTGACTTTC.

The chain combines TRBV6-5 with TRBJ2-1; TRBD2 matches 11 bases. The V gene's germline CDR1 is MNHEY and CDR2 SVGAGI. This CDR3 is 12 amino acids long. The J segment lost 7 bases and the V segment lost 8 bases, leaving 1 base of the junction unmatched. The CDR3 sequence is CASGTSGNEQFF. CDR3 coding DNA: TGTGCCAGCGGGACTAGCGGTAATGAGCAGTTCTTC.

The chain has TRBV30 and TRBJ1-1; a weak D match, TRBD1 (5 bases). Germline values: CDR1 GTSNPN, CDR2 SVGIG (reference sequence). CDR3 size: 13 residues. V was shortened by 4 bases and J by 4 bases, with 13 bases between the two germline ends. Here the CDR3 reads CAWTAGPLTEAFF. CDR3 bases: TGTGCCTGGACGGCAGGGCCCCTCACTGAAGCTTTCTTT.

This sequence joins TRBV5-4 and TRBJ1-1; 12 positions match TRBD1. After removal of 4 bases from V and 1 base from J, the junction contained 5 bases not matched to a gene. Germline loops: CDR1 SGHNT, CDR2 YYREEE (reference sequence). This CDR3 spans 16 amino acids. The CDR3 reads CASSRGQGAGNTEAFF. The DNA of the CDR3 is TGTGCCAGCAGCCGGGGACAGGGGGCGGGGAACACTGAAGCTTTCTTT.

V usage is TRBV11-2 and J usage is TRBJ2-7; 7 nucleotides line up with TRBD1. Germline CDR1 is SGHAT and CDR2 is FQNNGV. The CDR3 spans 14 residues. Losses at the gene ends were 1 base for V and 4 bases for J; bases not matched to a gene: 4. The CDR3 DNA reads as TGTGCCAGCAGCTTAGGAACAGGGGAGTACGAGCAGTACTTC. Protein product: CASSLGTGEYEQYF.

The CDR3 spells CASSLSLGHDYEQYF. CDR3 sequence (DNA): TGTGCCAGCAGCTTATCGTTGGGACACGACTACGAGCAGTACTTC. V is TRBV7-9 and J is TRBJ2-7; a weak D match, TRBD1 (6 bases). The V end lost 2 bases, the J end lost 3 bases, and 14 bases lay between the germline ends. CDR3 size: 15 residues. Germline assignment: CDR1 SEHNR and CDR2 FQNEAQ (reference sequence). Full variable domain (missing parts from reference TRBV7-9 and TRBJ2-7): DTGVSQNPRHKITKRGQNVTFRCDPISEHNRLYWYRQTLGQGPEFLTYFQNEAQLEKSRLLSDRFSAERPKGSFSTLEIQRTEQGDSAMYLCASSLSLGHDYEQYFGPGTRLTVT.

The chain combines TRBV5-1 with TRBJ1-5; no definite D call. V was pared by 4 bases and J by 0 bases, with 11 bases between. The CDR3 extends over 15 amino acids. The germline V gene encodes CDR1 SGHRS and CDR2 YFSETQ. CDR3 DNA sequence: TGCGCCAGCAGCGTACACCCGAATAGCAATCAGCCCCAGCATTTT. Its protein is CASSVHPNSNQPQHF.

CDR3 nucleotide sequence: TGTGCCTGGAGTGTACAGTCTAACACTGAAGCTTTCTTT. Its protein product is CAWSVQSNTEAFF. The chain uses TRBV30 and TRBJ1-1; no definite D call. V was shortened by 0 bases and J by 2 bases, with 7 bases between the two germline ends. Germline CDR1 and CDR2: GTSNPN and SVGIG (reference sequence). This CDR3 has 13 amino acids.

This clone was seen once. This chain connects TRBV30 to TRBJ2-2; perhaps TRBD1 as D (5 bases). The CDR3 consists of 15 residues. Between the trimmed V and J ends, which lost 0 bases and 0 bases, there was a span of 8 bases. Germline CDR1 GTSNPN, CDR2 SVGIG (reference sequence). CDR3 residues: CAWSVTGSNTGELFF. DNA for the CDR3: TGTGCCTGGAGTGTAACAGGCTCGAACACCGGGGAGCTGTTTTTT.

The genes are TRBV7-9 and TRBJ2-3; D is perhaps TRBD2 (6 bases). Germline V lookup: CDR1 SEHNR, CDR2 FQNEAQ (reference sequence). Trimming left V 4 bases short and J 3 bases short, with 11 bases between. This CDR3 region has 14 residues. CDR3 in amino acids: CASSYLATTDTQYF. CDR3 nucleotides: TGTGCCAGCAGCTATCTAGCGACTACAGATACGCAGTATTTT.

V usage is TRBV11-2 and J usage is TRBJ2-3; TRBD2 aligns across 7 bases. Losses at the gene ends were 10 bases for V and 1 base for J; bases not matched to a gene: 17. Germline CDR1 is SGHAT and CDR2 is FQNNGV. The CDR3 covers 17 residues. The CDR3 sequence is CATTFERRELRTDTQYF. CDR3 coding DNA: TGTGCCACCACCTTCGAGCGGCGGGAGCTTCGCACAGATACGCAGTATTTT.

DNA for the CDR3: TGTGCTAGTGAAAGCGGACTAAACCTAGCCAAAAACATTCAGTACTTC. Translated, it gives CASESGLNLAKNIQYF. The gene calls are TRBV12-5 and TRBJ2-4, with a possible D match to TRBD2 (6 bases). Germline V CDR1 and CDR2: LGHNT, FRNRAP. The CDR3 loop spans 16 amino acids. V lost 7 bases to trimming and J lost 0 bases, with 16 bases between them.

The genes are TRBV19 and TRBJ1-3; D is undetermined. The germline V and J ends were trimmed by 5 bases and 0 bases, with 17 bases remaining between them. CDR3 size: 17 residues. CDR1 is LNHDA, CDR2 SQIVND, per germline (reference sequence). CDR3 amino acids: CASSHRLLGLSGNTIYF. The CDR3 nucleotides are TGTGCCAGTAGTCACCGACTTCTCGGACTCTCTGGAAACACCATATATTTT.

The chain joins TRBV24-1 to TRBJ2-7, with 8 bases aligning to TRBD1. J gave up 6 bases and V 4 bases, and 10 bases lay outside the gene matches. The CDR3 consists of 15 residues. Germline V gene sequence: CDR1 KGHDR, CDR2 SFDVKD. The CDR3 DNA follows: TGTGCCACCAGTGAGACCGGGACAGGTTTTCGCGAGCAGTACTTC. This encodes CATSETGTGFREQYF.

The chain recombines TRBV28 with TRBJ2-7; D is unresolved. The CDR3 runs to 13 residues. Germline V gene lookup returns CDR1 MDHEN and CDR2 SYDVKM. V was cut by 3 bases and J by 0 bases, with 6 bases left in between. CDR3 DNA: TGTGCCAGCAGTTTTAGTAGCTCCTACGAGCAGTACTTC. Residues: CASSFSSSYEQYF.

The chain is built from TRBV4-1 and TRBJ2-2; tentative D call: TRBD1 (5 bases). This CDR3 contains 16 residues. Germline V gene lookup returns CDR1 MGHRA and CDR2 YSYEKL. The V gene lost 6 bases and the J gene lost 2 bases, with 16 bases spanning the gap. DNA for the CDR3: TGCGCCAGCAGATCAATGGGCAGGGAAAACACCGGGGAGCTGTTTTTT. Translating it yields CASRSMGRENTGELFF.